Each of the 5 T cell receptor beta chains below was sequenced from the same sample in a study of blood T cell repertoires in COVID-19. This table comes from immunoSEQ multiplex PCR, and its TCRdb copy is limited to in-frame clones, with some not included. The top ten clones hold roughly 0.25% of a sample with some 700,000 clones, around 89% of them seen once. Sample: peripheral blood. The receptors shown here come from a young woman with acute or convalescent COVID-19.

The genes are TRBV3-1 (or the pseudogene TRBV3-2) and TRBJ2-3; possible D gene TRBD1, 5 bases. From germline, CDR1 is LGHDT and CDR2 YNNKEL (reference sequence). Trimming removed 0 bases at V and 4 bases at J, with 8 bases between. The CDR3 has 14 residues. In nucleotides, the CDR3 is TGTGCCAGCAGCCAAGACAGGGATCCAGATACGCAGTATTTT. Amino acid sequence: CASSQDRDPDTQYF.

This CDR3 reads CASSLGLLGQYF. The CDR3 region has the DNA TGTGCCAGCAGTTTGGGCCTACTGGGGCAGTACTTC. V and J are TRBV12-3 or TRBV12-4 and TRBJ2-7, with unresolved D. V dropped 3 bases and J dropped 9 bases, with 12 bases sitting between them. This CDR3 region has 12 residues.

This chain links TRBV27 with TRBJ2-7; 9 bases are shared with TRBD1. The CDR3 is made up of 16 amino acids. Germline CDR1 MNHEY, CDR2 SMNVEV (reference sequence). V was clipped by 5 bases and J by 3 bases; unmatched bases: 11. CDR3 sequence reads: CASSAGTGRYIYEQYF. DNA of the CDR3: TGTGCCAGCAGTGCGGGGACAGGGAGGTATATCTACGAGCAGTACTTC.

This chain uses TRBV7-9 with TRBJ1-2; tentatively, D is TRBD1 (6 bases). The V and J ends lost 5 bases and 7 bases respectively, with 11 bases between them. Germline loops: CDR1 SEHNR, CDR2 FQNEAQ (reference sequence). This CDR3 spans 12 amino acids. In DNA form, the CDR3 reads TGTGCCAGCAGCGACGTAGGGGGTGGCTACACCTTC. It yields the protein CASSDVGGGYTF.

The V call is TRBV29-1, the J call TRBJ1-1, with 9 bases matching TRBD1. CDR3 length: 11 residues. V lost 5 bases to trimming and J lost 8 bases; unmatched junction nucleotides: 3. Germline V CDR1 and CDR2: SQVTM, ANQGSEA. This CDR3 reads CSVSTGGEAFF. The CDR3 nucleotides read TGCAGCGTTTCGACAGGGGGGGAAGCTTTCTTT.